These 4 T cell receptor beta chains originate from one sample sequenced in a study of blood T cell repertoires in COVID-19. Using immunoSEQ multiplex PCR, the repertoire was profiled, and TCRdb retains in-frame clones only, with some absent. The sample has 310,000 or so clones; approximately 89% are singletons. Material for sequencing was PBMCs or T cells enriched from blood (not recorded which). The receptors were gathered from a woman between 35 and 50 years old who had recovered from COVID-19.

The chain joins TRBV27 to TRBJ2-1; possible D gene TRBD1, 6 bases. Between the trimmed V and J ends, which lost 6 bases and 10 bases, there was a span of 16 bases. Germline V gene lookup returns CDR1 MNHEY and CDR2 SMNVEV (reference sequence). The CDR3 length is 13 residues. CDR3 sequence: CASSPQGTGEQFF. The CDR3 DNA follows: TGTGCCAGCAGCCCACAGGGAACTGGGGAGCAGTTCTTC.

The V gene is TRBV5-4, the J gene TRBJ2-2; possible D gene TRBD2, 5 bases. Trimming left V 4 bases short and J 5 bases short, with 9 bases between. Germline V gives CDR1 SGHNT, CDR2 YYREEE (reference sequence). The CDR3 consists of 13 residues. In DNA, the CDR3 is TGTGCCAGCAGCCACTCGGGGACCGGGGAGCTGTTTTTT. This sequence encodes CASSHSGTGELFF.

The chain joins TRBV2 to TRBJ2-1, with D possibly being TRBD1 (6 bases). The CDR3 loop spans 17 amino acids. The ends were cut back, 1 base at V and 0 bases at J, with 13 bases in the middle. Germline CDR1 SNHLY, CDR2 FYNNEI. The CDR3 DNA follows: TGTGCCAGCAGTGAAGAGGGGACAACAAGCTCCTACAATGAGCAGTTCTTC. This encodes CASSEEGTTSSYNEQFF.

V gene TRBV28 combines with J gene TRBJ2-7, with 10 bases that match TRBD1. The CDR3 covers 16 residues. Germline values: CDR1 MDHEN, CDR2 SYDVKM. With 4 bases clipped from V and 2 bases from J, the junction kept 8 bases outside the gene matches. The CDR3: CASSSPGQGLAYEQYF. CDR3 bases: TGTGCCAGCAGTTCACCGGGACAGGGGCTGGCCTACGAGCAGTACTTC.